This record looks at one T cell receptor beta chain sequence and its context. Method: immunoSEQ multiplex PCR; TCRdb's copy keeps in-frame clones and lacks some. This sample carries 65,000 to 90,000 clones, approximately 79% of them seen once, and the ten largest clones take approximately 16%. Trimming left V 3 bases short and J 3 bases short, with 6 bases between. Germline V gene sequence: CDR1 SGHAT, CDR2 FQNNGV. The length of the CDR3 is 13 residues. This sample was included in a study of blood T cell repertoires in COVID-19. Whole-study context: Acute and convalescent COVID-19 specimens originated in the United States, Italy and Spain.

This chain joins TRBV11-2 and TRBJ1-3; D unclear. The sequence came from a man in his 70s with active or convalescent COVID-19. What was sequenced was peripheral blood. The CDR3 loop is CASSFSSGNTIYF. CDR3 nucleotide sequence: TGTGCCAGCAGCTTCTCCAGTGGAAACACCATATATTTT.